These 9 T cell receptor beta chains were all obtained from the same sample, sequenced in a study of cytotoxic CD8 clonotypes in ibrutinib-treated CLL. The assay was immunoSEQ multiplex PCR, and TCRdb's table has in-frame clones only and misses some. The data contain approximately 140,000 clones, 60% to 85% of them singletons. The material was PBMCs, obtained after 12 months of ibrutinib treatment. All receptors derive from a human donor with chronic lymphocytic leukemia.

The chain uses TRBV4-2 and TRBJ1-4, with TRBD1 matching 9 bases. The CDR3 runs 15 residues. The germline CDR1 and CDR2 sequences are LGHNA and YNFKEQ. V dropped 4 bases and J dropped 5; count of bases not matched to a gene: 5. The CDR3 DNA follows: TGTGCCAGCAGCCGAACCGGGACAGGGAATGAAAAACTGTTTTTT. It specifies CASSRTGTGNEKLFF.

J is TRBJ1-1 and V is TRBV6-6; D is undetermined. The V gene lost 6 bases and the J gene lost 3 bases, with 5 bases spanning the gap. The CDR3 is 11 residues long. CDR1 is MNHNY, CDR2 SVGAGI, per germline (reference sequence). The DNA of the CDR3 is TGTGCCAGCAGCGGATACACTGAAGCTTTCTTT. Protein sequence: CASSGYTEAFF.

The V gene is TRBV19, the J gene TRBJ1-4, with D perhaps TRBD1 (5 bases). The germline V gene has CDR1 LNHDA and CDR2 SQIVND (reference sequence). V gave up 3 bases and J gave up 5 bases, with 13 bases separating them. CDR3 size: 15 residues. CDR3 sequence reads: CASSMLGEGNEKLFF. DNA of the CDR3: TGTGCCAGTAGTATGTTGGGGGAAGGAAATGAAAAACTGTTTTTT.

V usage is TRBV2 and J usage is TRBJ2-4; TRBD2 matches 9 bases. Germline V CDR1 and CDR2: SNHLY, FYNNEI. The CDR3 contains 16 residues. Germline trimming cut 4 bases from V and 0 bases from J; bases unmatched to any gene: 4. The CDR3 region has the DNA TGTGCCAGCAGTGCTTCACTAGCGGGAGCCAAAAACATTCAGTACTTC. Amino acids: CASSASLAGAKNIQYF.

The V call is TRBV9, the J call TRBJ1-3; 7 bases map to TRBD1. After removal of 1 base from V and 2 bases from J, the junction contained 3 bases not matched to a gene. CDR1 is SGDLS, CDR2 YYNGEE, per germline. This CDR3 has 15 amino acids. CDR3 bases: TGTGCCAGCAGCGTAACGACAGGGACTGGAAACACCATATATTTT. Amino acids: CASSVTTGTGNTIYF. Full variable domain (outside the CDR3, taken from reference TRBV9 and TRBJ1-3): DSGVTQTPKHLITATGQRVTLRCSPRSGDLSVYWYQQSLDQGLQFLIQYYNGEERAKGNILERFSAQQFPDLHSELNLSSLELGDSALYFCASSVTTGTGNTIYFGEGSWLTVV.

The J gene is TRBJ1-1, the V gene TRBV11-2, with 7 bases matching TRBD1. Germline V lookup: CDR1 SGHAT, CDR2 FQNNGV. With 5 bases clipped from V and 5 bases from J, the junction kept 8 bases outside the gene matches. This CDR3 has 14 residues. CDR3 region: CASSRQGGVTEAFF. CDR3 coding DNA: TGTGCCAGCAGCAGACAGGGTGGGGTTACTGAAGCTTTCTTT.

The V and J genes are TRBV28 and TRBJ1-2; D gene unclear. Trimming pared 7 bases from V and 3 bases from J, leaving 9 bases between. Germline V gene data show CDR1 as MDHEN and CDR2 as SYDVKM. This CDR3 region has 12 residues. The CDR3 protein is CASTKRDYGYTF. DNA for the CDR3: TGTGCCAGCACCAAGAGGGACTATGGCTACACCTTC.

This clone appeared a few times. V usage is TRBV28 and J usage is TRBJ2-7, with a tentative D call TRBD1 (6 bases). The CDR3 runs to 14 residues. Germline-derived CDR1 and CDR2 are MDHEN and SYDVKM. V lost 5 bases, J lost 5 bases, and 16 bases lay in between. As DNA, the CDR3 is TGTGCCAGCAGTAGACAGGCATATTTAGACGAGCAGTACTTC. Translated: CASSRQAYLDEQYF.

CDR3 in DNA: TGTGCCAGCAATCTACAGGGGTACGAGCAGTACTTC. As protein: CASNLQGYEQYF. The genes are TRBV28 and TRBJ2-7, with TRBD1 matching over 7 bases. The CDR3 covers 12 residues. Trimming at V came to 7 bases and at J to 4 bases, leaving 4 bases not matched to a gene. CDR1 is MDHEN, CDR2 SYDVKM, per germline.